The present entry profiles one T cell receptor beta chain with its context. This clonotype has a handful of counts. What antigen it recognizes has not been identified. Qualities for individual bases were not recorded, and no much larger clone is one base off. The data were obtained in a study of T cell repertoires in cytomegalovirus infection (dated 2019 in TCRdb). Context from the whole study: Alongside well-studied HLA-B-restricted epitopes, the peptide stimulations were aimed at recently identified HLA-C-restricted CMV epitopes, whose presentation resists viral immunomodulation. Donor HLA type was relevant to the analysis, as public TCR beta signatures indicated carriage of CMV infection together with the matching HLA type.

Sequencing relied on an Illumina HiSeq 1500. Using fastp at Q25 and MiXCR, TCRdb reprocessed the public reads and kept productive beta chains. All rows with the same CDR3 protein become a single entry with the most common DNA and genes. The sample has 250,000 to 300,000 distinct CDR3 sequences on record, roughly 21% of them singletons. The top ten clonotypes cover approximately 20% of the sample. Overall study results and their limits: In the ex vivo response, HLA-C-restricted CMV-specific TCR beta clonotypes were dominant, and in two of eight donors the single most frequent clonotype came from this HLA-C-restricted group. Carriers of CMV infection plus the relevant HLA type were discriminated by the cumulative frequency of public TCR beta family members in the study cohort and in an independent roughly 380-donor cohort.

According to the study, the label for this sample's treatment or condition signals: in vitro stimulation with specific CMV peptide epitopes to enrich CMV-specific T cells. Sample: cultured PBMCs, taken from culture after CMV antigen stimulation. The sequence came from a human donor in good health (CMV status not recorded). Some clones in this sample may be carry-over from other donors' samples.

The DNA reads TGTGCCAGCAGTGAAACGGGAGGACACAGGGCTTACAATGAGCAGTTCTTC. Its coded protein is CASSETGGHRAYNEQFF. This sequence uses TRBV6-1 and TRBJ2-1; TRBD2 is perhaps the D gene, given 7 matching bases. Via the germline V gene, CDR1 is MNHNS and CDR2 SASEGT. The CDR3 runs 17 residues from the cysteine to the phenylalanine. Only the CDR3 portion is preserved as DNA: 51 bases, with reading frame beginning at the first base. V loses 2 bases, J loses 4 bases, and the germline ends lie 18 bases apart.